The 15 T cell receptor beta chains below all came from one sample that was sequenced in a study of CD4 T cells in relation to SARS-CoV-2 and coronaviruses. Sequencing was performed with immunoSEQ multiplex PCR; in TCRdb, only in-frame clones are kept and a portion is missing. The sample contains some 19,000 clones, roughly 77% of which appear only once. These receptors' antigens are unknown. The unexposed donors gave CD4+ T cells in about 2011-2018, prior to COVID-19. The cells were cultured for around ten days before CD4+ T cells were isolated. Specimen: CD4+ T cells from PBMCs, cultured in vitro. The source of these receptors is a human donor in good health.

The chain has TRBV19 and TRBJ1-3; D might be TRBD1 (6 bases). The CDR3 has 15 amino acids. V was pared by 5 bases and J by 5 bases, with 16 bases between. Germline V gives CDR1 LNHDA, CDR2 SQIVND (reference sequence). Written as DNA, the CDR3 is TGTGCCAGTAGTCCTAGTACAGGGATTCGAAACACCATATATTTT. This translates into CASSPSTGIRNTIYF.

The chain employs TRBV28 and TRBJ2-2; D is perhaps TRBD1 or TRBD2 (6 bases each). CDR3 length: 15 amino acids. V gave up 3 bases and J gave up 5 bases, with 13 bases separating them. CDR1 and CDR2 from the germline V gene are MDHEN and SYDVKM. The chain's CDR3 is CASSFLGGLTGELFF. CDR3 nucleotides: TGTGCCAGCAGTTTTTTGGGGGGCCTTACCGGGGAGCTGTTTTTT.

CDR3 in DNA: TGTGCCAGCAGTTCCCTGACGGACAGTGTTTATGAGCAGTTCTTC. This codes for CASSSLTDSVYEQFF. The rearrangement uses TRBV28 and TRBJ2-1, with a possible D match to TRBD1 (6 bases). Deletions cut 4 bases from V and 8 bases from J, with 18 bases between. Germline V gene data show CDR1 as MDHEN and CDR2 as SYDVKM. The CDR3 contains 15 residues.

This chain links TRBV28 with TRBJ1-2; no reliable D call. Germline CDR1 is MDHEN and CDR2 is SYDVKM. The V end lost 1 base, the J end lost 6 bases, and 9 bases lay between the germline ends. The CDR3 has 13 residues. As DNA, the CDR3 is TGTGCCAGCAGTTTATTTGCCGGGAATGGCTACACCTTC. It is translated as CASSLFAGNGYTF.

This clone was picked up one time. The chain joins TRBV28 to TRBJ2-7, with 7 nucleotides matching TRBD1. The germline V gene encodes CDR1 MDHEN and CDR2 SYDVKM. The ends lost 6 bases at V and 7 bases at J; junction bases unmatched: 12. The CDR3 is 14 residues long. DNA of the CDR3: TGTGCCAGCAGGATGACGACAGGGATGAGAGAGCAGTACTTC. This translates into CASRMTTGMREQYF.

The chain is built from TRBV2 and TRBJ1-2; 7 bases are a match to TRBD1. Losses at the gene ends were 3 bases for V and 4 bases for J; bases not matched to a gene: 11. CDR1 is SNHLY and CDR2 is FYNNEI in the germline V gene. This CDR3 comprises 16 residues. CDR3 nucleotides: TGTGCCAGCAGTGATCTCGGCAGGGGGAATCGCTATGGCTACACCTTC. It is translated as CASSDLGRGNRYGYTF. Full variable domain (missing parts from reference TRBV2 and TRBJ1-2): EPEVTQTPSHQVTQMGQEVILRCVPISNHLYFYWYRQILGQKVEFLVSFYNNEISEKSEIFDDQFSVERPDGSNFTLKIRSTKLEDSAMYFCASSDLGRGNRYGYTFGSGTRLTVV.

The rearrangement joins TRBV12-3 or TRBV12-4 to TRBJ2-1; 9 bases map to TRBD2. V lost 6 bases and J lost 9; bases outside the gene matches: 3. The CDR3 covers 12 residues. This CDR3 reads CASSFSGGEQFF. The CDR3 DNA reads TGTGCCAGCAGCTTTAGCGGGGGTGAGCAGTTCTTC.

V gene TRBV5-1 combines with J gene TRBJ2-1, with 7 bases lining up with TRBD2. The CDR3 totals 14 residues. Germline values: CDR1 SGHRS, CDR2 YFSETQ. The V segment lost 4 bases and the J segment 5 bases; nucleotides outside the gene matches: 6. The CDR3 bases are TGCGCCAGCAGCCACCCTAGCGGACACAATGAGCAGTTCTTC. Its translation is CASSHPSGHNEQFF.

The V and J genes are TRBV7-9 and TRBJ1-1; unclear D gene. Germline V gene lookup returns CDR1 SEHNR and CDR2 FQNEAQ (reference sequence). This CDR3 contains 14 residues. V lost 1 base to trimming and J lost 1 base, with 7 bases between them. The CDR3 sequence is CASSLDLKNTEAFF. The CDR3 nucleotides read TGTGCCAGCAGCTTAGATCTCAAGAACACTGAAGCTTTCTTT.

The chain links TRBV6-4 to TRBJ2-2, with 7 positions matching TRBD1. J lost 3 bases, V lost 4 bases, and 2 bases had no gene match. Germline V gene sequence: CDR1 MRHNA, CDR2 SNTAGT. CDR3 size: 14 residues. The CDR3 nucleotides are TGTGCCAGCAGTGGCCAGGGGGACACCGGGGAGCTGTTTTTT. Residues: CASSGQGDTGELFF.

This clone was recorded a few times. The CDR3 sequence: CASSEGSLSKLSYEQYF. Here the CDR3 DNA reads TGTGCCAGCAGTGAAGGCTCTTTAAGTAAACTCTCCTACGAGCAGTACTTC. The genes are TRBV2 and TRBJ2-7; D uncertain. Germline V gene lookup returns CDR1 SNHLY and CDR2 FYNNEI. This CDR3 region has 17 residues. V lost 1 base and J lost 0, with 16 bases in between.

The chain combines TRBV18 with TRBJ2-1, with 13 bases matching TRBD2. The germline CDR1 and CDR2 sequences are KGHSH and LQKENI. CDR3 length: 19 amino acids. The V segment lost 2 bases and the J segment 0 bases; nucleotides outside the gene matches: 7. Here the CDR3 DNA reads TGTGCCAGCTCACCAAAAGAGACTAGCGGGAGGAGCTCCTACAATGAGCAGTTCTTC. As protein: CASSPKETSGRSSYNEQFF.

This clone was observed a few times. The CDR3 is CASSAGTEGNEQFF. The CDR3 coding sequence is TGCGCCAGCAGCGCCGGGACGGAGGGAAATGAGCAGTTCTTC. The rearrangement links TRBV5-1 to TRBJ2-1; TRBD2 is a possible D gene (6 bases). Trimming took off 4 bases at V and 7 bases at J, with 15 bases between the two ends. The CDR3 is made up of 14 amino acids. The germline V gene has CDR1 SGHRS and CDR2 YFSETQ.

V and J are TRBV10-3 and TRBJ2-1, with D perhaps TRBD2 (5 bases). V shed 6 bases and J shed 4 bases, with 13 bases lying between them. In germline, CDR1 is ENHRY, CDR2 SYGVKD. This CDR3 is 14 amino acids long. The CDR3 nucleotides are TGTGCCATCAGACACGGGGAGATATACAATGAGCAGTTCTTC. Its protein is CAIRHGEIYNEQFF.

In its sample, this clone was seen a few times. V is TRBV6-2 or TRBV6-3 and J is TRBJ1-5, with 8 positions matching TRBD1. Germline V gene sequence: CDR1 MNHEY, CDR2 SVGEGT. The CDR3 spans 13 residues. V gave up 5 bases and J gave up 4 bases; unmatched junction bases: 1. The CDR3 loop reads CASSRDRNQPQHF. The CDR3 region has the DNA TGTGCCAGCAGTCGGGACAGGAATCAGCCCCAGCATTTT.